The 25 T cell receptor beta chains listed next were all sequenced from one sample in a study of cytomegalovirus exposure and HLA in healthy donors. In the PCR, 60 Vbeta and 13 Jbeta primers were used. TCRdb's table, derived via immunoSEQ multiplex PCR, lists solely in-frame clones and lacks some. The sample lists about 160,000 clones, roughly four fifths seen once, with approximately 3% in the top ten. Sample: PBMCs. These receptors originate from a woman aged 40 to 50 in good health and CMV-seronegative.

The chain uses TRBV29-1 and TRBJ2-2; 9 nucleotides line up with TRBD2. Germline V CDR1 and CDR2: SQVTM, ANQGSEA. Germline trimming cut 3 bases from V and 7 bases from J; bases unmatched to any gene: 9. This CDR3 is 15 amino acids long. CDR3 region: CSVDKRGGANGELFF. The CDR3, as DNA: TGCAGCGTTGATAAGCGCGGGGGGGCAAACGGGGAGCTGTTTTTT.

J is TRBJ1-6 and V is TRBV5-5; D is possibly TRBD1 (6 bases). The CDR3 spans 17 residues. Germline V gene sequence: CDR1 SGHKS, CDR2 YYEKEE (reference sequence). Trimming removed 0 bases from V and 6 bases from J, with 16 bases in between. CDR3 nucleotides: TGTGCCAGCAGCTTGGCCCAGGGGATGGGGGTTAATTCACCCCTCCACTTT. Encoded protein: CASSLAQGMGVNSPLHF.

This chain connects TRBV19 to TRBJ2-5; D remains unclear. The J call may be wrong; the DNA end is better matched by TRBJ2-7. The CDR3 runs 11 residues. In germline, CDR1 is LNHDA, CDR2 SQIVND (reference sequence). The CDR3 loop reads CASSGYYEQYF. CDR3 DNA sequence: TGTGCCAGCTCTGGATACTACGAGCAGTACTTC.

This chain links TRBV18 with TRBJ2-3; 7 bases fit TRBD2. Losses at the gene ends were 3 bases for V and 6 bases for J; bases not matched to a gene: 9. Germline V gene sequence: CDR1 KGHSH, CDR2 LQKENI. The length of the CDR3 is 15 residues. The CDR3, as DNA: TGTGCCAGCTCACCGAGGGGACTATTTGACGATACGCAGTATTTT. Translating it yields CASSPRGLFDDTQYF.

The J gene is TRBJ1-5, the V gene TRBV19; 7 bases agree with TRBD1. This CDR3 has 17 residues. V lost 4 bases and J lost 7; bases outside the gene matches: 16. CDR1 and CDR2 from the germline V gene are LNHDA and SQIVND (reference sequence). CDR3 residues: CASSSYHMTGFRQPQHF. The CDR3 DNA follows: TGTGCCAGTAGTAGCTACCACATGACAGGGTTTAGGCAGCCCCAGCATTTT.

This chain connects TRBV6-6 to TRBJ2-5; D is unclear. V shed 2 bases and J shed 5 bases, with 6 bases lying between them. The CDR3 covers 12 residues. Germline V gene data show CDR1 as MNHNY and CDR2 as SVGAGI (reference sequence). The CDR3, as DNA: TGTGCCAGCAGTTACGCGCGGGAGACCCAGTACTTC. Encoded protein: CASSYARETQYF.

This clone was found once. This sequence joins TRBV5-1 and TRBJ2-2; 8 bases are a match to TRBD1. The CDR3 runs 16 residues. Trimming cost V 1 base and J 4 bases; bases outside gene matches: 6. Germline assignment: CDR1 SGHRS and CDR2 YFSETQ. The chain's CDR3 is CASSLTATGGTGELFF. Written as DNA, the CDR3 is TGCGCCAGCAGCTTGACCGCCACAGGGGGCACCGGGGAGCTGTTTTTT.

The J gene is TRBJ1-4, the V gene TRBV7-9, with 8 bases matching TRBD1. V lost 5 bases and J lost 5; bases outside the gene matches: 7. This CDR3 spans 15 amino acids. Germline assignment: CDR1 SEHNR and CDR2 FQNEAQ (reference sequence). The CDR3 sequence is CASSARQGLNEKLFF. The DNA of the CDR3 is TGTGCCAGCAGCGCCCGACAGGGGTTGAATGAAAAACTGTTTTTT. Combining the CDR3 with reference TRBV7-9 and TRBJ1-4 gives the whole variable domain DTGVSQNPRHKITKRGQNVTFRCDPISEHNRLYWYRQTLGQGPEFLTYFQNEAQLEKSRLLSDRFSAERPKGSFSTLEIQRTEQGDSAMYLCASSARQGLNEKLFFGSGTQLSVL.

This chain uses TRBV6-5 with TRBJ2-2; 9 positions match TRBD1. Germline CDR1 and CDR2: MNHEY and SVGAGI. The V and J ends lost 3 bases and 4 bases, in that order; junction bases with no gene match: 3. This CDR3 spans 15 amino acids. The CDR3 DNA is TGTGCCAGCAGTTATGACAGGGGGGCCACCGGGGAGCTGTTTTTT. It translates to CASSYDRGATGELFF.

Of note for this clone: At one boundary the junction diverges from the germline segment, which might be a read error. The J gene is TRBJ1-1, the V gene TRBV5-4; 7 positions agree with TRBD1. This CDR3 has 10 amino acids. CDR1 and CDR2 from the germline V gene are SGHNT and YYREEE (reference sequence). CDR3: CASSPRGPPF. In DNA form, the CDR3 reads TGTGCCAGCAGCCCGAGGGGGCCACCCTTT.

Notes on this clone: One junction end disagrees with the germline gene, perhaps due to a read error. J is TRBJ1-1 and V is TRBV4-1; maybe TRBD1 (5 bases). Germline CDR1 and CDR2: MGHRA and YSYEKL. This CDR3 has 15 amino acids. For the CDR3, the DNA is TGCGCCAGCAGCCCCTATGTGGGGGGGAACGCTGAAGCTTTCTTT. It yields the protein CASSPYVGGNAEAFF.

V is TRBV6-1 and J is TRBJ2-3; D possibly corresponds to TRBD2 (6 bases). There are 16 residues in the CDR3. Per germline, CDR1 MNHNS and CDR2 SASEGT. Trimming shortened V by 2 bases and J by 0 bases, and 12 bases separated the two germline ends. The CDR3: CASSETWGVSTDTQYF. Here the CDR3 DNA reads TGTGCCAGCAGTGAAACGTGGGGGGTGAGCACAGATACGCAGTATTTT.

The chain combines TRBV18 with TRBJ1-6; D not resolved. Trimming took 3 bases from V and 0 from J, leaving 15 bases between them. Germline V gene lookup returns CDR1 KGHSH and CDR2 LQKENI. This CDR3 contains 18 residues. DNA of the CDR3: TGTGCCAGCTCACCTAACCGGAGTTCGGGCTCCTATAATTCACCCCTCCACTTT. Translation gives CASSPNRSSGSYNSPLHF.

This clone appeared a few times. The V gene is TRBV15, the J gene TRBJ2-5; possible D gene TRBD1, 6 bases. Trimming pared 5 bases from V and 5 bases from J, leaving 15 bases between. CDR1 is LNHNV and CDR2 is YYDKDF in the germline V gene (reference sequence). The CDR3 totals 14 residues. The CDR3 bases are TGTGCCACCAGCCCAGGGGCGGGCCATGAGACCCAGTACTTC. Translated: CATSPGAGHETQYF.

DNA for the CDR3: TGTGCCAGCAGCCCATCCAGGGTAGCTAACTATGGCTACACCTTC. Its protein product is CASSPSRVANYGYTF. The V gene is TRBV7-9, the J gene TRBJ1-2; TRBD1 is a possible D gene (5 bases). Trimming shortened V by 5 bases and J by 0 bases, and 13 bases separated the two germline ends. There are 15 residues in the CDR3. Germline CDR1 is SEHNR and CDR2 is FQNEAQ (reference sequence). Full variable domain (rest looked up from reference TRBV7-9 and TRBJ1-2): DTGVSQNPRHKITKRGQNVTFRCDPISEHNRLYWYRQTLGQGPEFLTYFQNEAQLEKSRLLSDRFSAERPKGSFSTLEIQRTEQGDSAMYLCASSPSRVANYGYTFGSGTRLTVV.

The chain combines TRBV6-1 with TRBJ2-2; D remains unclear. Germline CDR1 is MNHNS and CDR2 is SASEGT. CDR3 length: 14 residues. V lost 7 bases to trimming and J lost 1 base, with 10 bases between them. The CDR3 DNA sequence: TGTGCCAGCACTGGGCAGATGAACACCGGGGAGCTGTTTTTT. Translated, it gives CASTGQMNTGELFF.

The CDR3 sequence: CASSSFFTGNTEAFF. DNA of the CDR3: TGTGCCAGCAGTTCCTTCTTTACTGGGAACACTGAAGCTTTCTTT. This rearrangement joins TRBV28 to TRBJ1-1; D call uncertain. The CDR3 length is 15 residues. Germline lookup yields CDR1 MDHEN and CDR2 SYDVKM. V was pared by 4 bases and J by 1 base, with 13 bases between.

The chain recombines TRBV5-1 with TRBJ2-1; TRBD2 matches 11 bases. Germline CDR1 and CDR2: SGHRS and YFSETQ. The CDR3 sequence is 16 residues long. V dropped 4 bases and J dropped 7; count of bases not matched to a gene: 10. For the CDR3, the DNA is TGCGCCAGCAGCAGCTTTAGCGGGGGGGCCGGAAATGAGCAGTTCTTC. Its protein is CASSSFSGGAGNEQFF.

The V call is TRBV7-9, the J call TRBJ1-1; possible D gene TRBD1, 5 bases. The ends were cut back, 1 base at V and 1 base at J, with 10 bases in the middle. The CDR3 loop spans 15 amino acids. Per the germline V gene, CDR1 is SEHNR and CDR2 is FQNEAQ (reference sequence). CDR3 sequence reads: CASSLDGARNTEAFF. CDR3 nucleotides: TGTGCCAGCAGCTTAGATGGGGCGAGGAACACTGAAGCTTTCTTT.

The chain uses TRBV11-2 and TRBJ1-2; 7 bases agree with TRBD1. The CDR3 is made up of 15 amino acids. Per the germline V gene, CDR1 is SGHAT and CDR2 is FQNNGV. The junction had 14 bases not matched to a gene; V was cut back by 7 bases and J by 6 bases. Written as DNA, the CDR3 is TGTGCCAGCACCCCTGGGGCCCGCAGGGGGGATGGCTACACCTTC. This codes for CASTPGARRGDGYTF.

This clone was recorded a few times. The genes are TRBV2 and TRBJ2-5; maybe TRBD2 (5 bases). The V and J ends lost 2 bases and 11 bases respectively, with 12 bases between them. CDR3 length equals 12 residues. CDR1 SNHLY and CDR2 FYNNEI come from the germline V gene. The CDR3 DNA reads as TGTGCCAGCAGTGAACAAAGAAGGGAGCAGTACTTC. This sequence encodes CASSEQRREQYF. Based on the CDR3 plus reference TRBV2 and TRBJ2-5, the full variable domain is EPEVTQTPSHQVTQMGQEVILRCVPISNHLYFYWYRQILGQKVEFLVSFYNNEISEKSEIFDDQFSVERPDGSNFTLKIRSTKLEDSAMYFCASSEQRREQYFGPGTRLLVL.

The chain has TRBV7-9 and TRBJ1-5; the match to TRBD1 covers 10 bases. This CDR3 is built from 15 residues. Losses at the gene ends were 1 base for V and 7 bases for J; bases not matched to a gene: 4. Germline V gene lookup returns CDR1 SEHNR and CDR2 FQNEAQ (reference sequence). CDR3 region: CASSLGDRGAQPQHF. For the CDR3, the DNA is TGTGCCAGCAGCTTAGGGGACAGGGGAGCCCAGCCCCAGCATTTT.

This clone appeared once. This chain links TRBV9 with TRBJ2-7; 12 bases agree with TRBD2. CDR1 and CDR2 (germline): SGDLS, YYNGEE. V gave up 4 bases and J gave up 0 bases; unmatched junction bases: 17. This CDR3 region has 20 residues. The DNA for the CDR3 is TGTGCCAGCAGCCCCCGCCCGATGGCTAGCGGGGGGGCCTCCTCCTACGAGCAGTACTTC. It specifies CASSPRPMASGGASSYEQYF.

J is TRBJ2-7 and V is TRBV7-2; TRBD1 matches at 9 bases. The J segment lost 4 bases and the V segment lost 5 bases, leaving 6 bases of the junction unmatched. Germline CDR1 and CDR2: SGHTA and FQGNSA. CDR3 size: 14 residues. CDR3 nucleotides: TGTGCCAGCAGCCGGGACAGGGTATCATACGAGCAGTACTTC. Its translation: CASSRDRVSYEQYF.

The chain couples TRBV4-1 to TRBJ2-1; D is uncertain. Germline CDR1 reads MGHRA; CDR2 reads YSYEKL. The CDR3 loop spans 16 amino acids. The V end was cut by 0 bases, the J end by 6 bases, with 15 bases between. CDR3 residues: CASSQDLAMAGNEQFF. CDR3 coding DNA: TGCGCCAGCAGCCAAGATCTCGCCATGGCAGGCAATGAGCAGTTCTTC.